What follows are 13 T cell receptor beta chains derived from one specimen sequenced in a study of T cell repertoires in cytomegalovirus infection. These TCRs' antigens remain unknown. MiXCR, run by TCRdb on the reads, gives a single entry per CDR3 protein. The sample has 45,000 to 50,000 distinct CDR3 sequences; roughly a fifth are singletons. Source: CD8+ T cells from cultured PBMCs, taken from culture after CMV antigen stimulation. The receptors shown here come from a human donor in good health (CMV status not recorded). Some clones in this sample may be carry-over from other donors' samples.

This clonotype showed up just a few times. The CDR3 is CASSYPPQGGTDTQYF. CDR3 DNA: TGTGCCAGCAGTTACCCCCCTCAGGGAGGCACAGATACGCAGTATTTT. The genes are TRBV6-6 and TRBJ2-3, with D perhaps matching TRBD1 or TRBD2 (5 bases each). The germline V gene has CDR1 MNHNY and CDR2 SVGAGI (reference sequence). The CDR3 has 16 residues. V lost 2 bases to trimming and J lost 1 base, with 13 bases between them.

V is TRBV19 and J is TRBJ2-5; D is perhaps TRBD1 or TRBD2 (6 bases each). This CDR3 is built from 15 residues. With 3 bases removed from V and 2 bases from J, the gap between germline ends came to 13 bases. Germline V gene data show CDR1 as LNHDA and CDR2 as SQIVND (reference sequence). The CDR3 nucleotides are TGTGCCAGTAGTATGGGTGGGGGGCTTCAAGAGACCCAGTACTTC. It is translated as CASSMGGGLQETQYF.

The CDR3 DNA follows: TGCGCCAGCAGCCAAGATCAGAGAGTCACTACCTTC. Translating gives CASSQDQRVTTF. This chain connects TRBV4-3 to TRBJ1-2; D remains ambiguous. CDR1 and CDR2 (germline): LGHNA, YSLEER. V dropped 0 bases and J dropped 14 bases, with 13 bases sitting between them. This CDR3 has 12 amino acids.

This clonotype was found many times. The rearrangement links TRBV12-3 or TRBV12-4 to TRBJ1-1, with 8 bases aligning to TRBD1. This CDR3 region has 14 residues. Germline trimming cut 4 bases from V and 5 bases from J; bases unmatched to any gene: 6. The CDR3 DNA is TGTGCCAGCAGTTCCGACAGGGGCCGGACTGAAGCTTTCTTT. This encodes CASSSDRGRTEAFF.

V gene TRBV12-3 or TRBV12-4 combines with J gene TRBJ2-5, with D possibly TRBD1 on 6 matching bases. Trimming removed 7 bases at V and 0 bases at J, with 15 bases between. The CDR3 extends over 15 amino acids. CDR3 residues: CASIHGQKYQETQYF. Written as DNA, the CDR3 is TGTGCCAGCATTCACGGACAGAAGTACCAAGAGACCCAGTACTTC.

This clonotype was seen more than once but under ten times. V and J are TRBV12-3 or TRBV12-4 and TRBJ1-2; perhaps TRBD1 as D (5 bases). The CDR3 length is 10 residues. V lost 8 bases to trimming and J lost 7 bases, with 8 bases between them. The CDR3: CASRGAGYTF. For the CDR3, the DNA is TGTGCCAGCCGAGGGGCTGGCTACACCTTC.

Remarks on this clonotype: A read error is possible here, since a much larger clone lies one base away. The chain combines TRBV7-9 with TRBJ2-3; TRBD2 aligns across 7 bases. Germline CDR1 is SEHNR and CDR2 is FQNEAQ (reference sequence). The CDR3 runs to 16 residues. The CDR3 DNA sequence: TGTGCCAACAGCTTAGGACGGGAGGAGATAACAGATACGCAGTATTTT. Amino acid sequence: CANSLGREEITDTQYF.

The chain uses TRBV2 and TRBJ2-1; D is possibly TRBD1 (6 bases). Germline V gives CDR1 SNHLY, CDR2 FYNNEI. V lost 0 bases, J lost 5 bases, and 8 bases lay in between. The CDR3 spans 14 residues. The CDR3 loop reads CASSEARGHNEQFF. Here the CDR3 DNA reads TGTGCCAGCAGTGAAGCCAGGGGCCACAATGAGCAGTTCTTC.

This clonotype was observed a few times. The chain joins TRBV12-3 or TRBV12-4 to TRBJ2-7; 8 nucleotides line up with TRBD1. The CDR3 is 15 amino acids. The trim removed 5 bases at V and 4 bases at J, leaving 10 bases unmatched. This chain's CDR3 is CASSLRTGKIYEQYF. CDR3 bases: TGTGCCAGCAGTCTCCGGACAGGGAAAATTTACGAGCAGTACTTC.

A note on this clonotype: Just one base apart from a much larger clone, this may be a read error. CDR3 sequence reads: CASRFIPGQGARNEQYF. DNA of the CDR3: TGTGCCAGCAGGTTTATCCCGGGACAGGGGGCGCGGAACGAGCAGTACTTC. The V call is TRBV6-6, the J call TRBJ2-7; TRBD1 matches at 12 bases. V lost 6 bases to trimming and J lost 5 bases; unmatched junction nucleotides: 14. Germline-derived CDR1 and CDR2 are MNHNY and SVGAGI (reference sequence). The CDR3 runs 17 residues.

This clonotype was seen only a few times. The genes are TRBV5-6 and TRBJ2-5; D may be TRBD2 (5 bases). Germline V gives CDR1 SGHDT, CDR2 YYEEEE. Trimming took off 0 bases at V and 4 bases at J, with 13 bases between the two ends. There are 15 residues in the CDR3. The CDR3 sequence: CASSLALEGRETQYF. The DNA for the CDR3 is TGTGCCAGCAGCTTGGCCCTAGAGGGTCGAGAGACCCAGTACTTC.

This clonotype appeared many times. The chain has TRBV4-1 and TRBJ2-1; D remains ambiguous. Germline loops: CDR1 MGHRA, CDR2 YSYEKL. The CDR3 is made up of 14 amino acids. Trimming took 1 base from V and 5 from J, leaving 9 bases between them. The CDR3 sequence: CASSQVDLDNEQFF. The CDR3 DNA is TGCGCCAGCAGCCAAGTTGACCTTGACAATGAGCAGTTCTTC.

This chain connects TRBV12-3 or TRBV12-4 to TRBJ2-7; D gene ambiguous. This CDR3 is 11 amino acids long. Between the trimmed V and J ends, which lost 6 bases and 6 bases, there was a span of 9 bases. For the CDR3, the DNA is TGTGCCAGCAGCTCCTCTGGCGAGCAGTACTTC. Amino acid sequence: CASSSSGEQYF.